The present entry profiles one TCR beta chain with its context. The antigen remains unidentified. This record belongs to a study of tumor and adjacent non-tumor tissue in lung cancer. Study at large: Histology: around twelve adenocarcinoma, a couple of squamous cell carcinoma, 1 small cell lung cancer. On average, productive TCRbeta reads reached roughly 3.9 million per sample.

Findings and limits, study-wide: Significantly higher TCR diversity was found in tumor than normal lung. Normal lung showed higher cumulative top 100 clone frequency than tumor.

The library came from three nested PCR rounds adapted from ARM-PCR protocols. In TCRdb, the multiplex PCR reads were re-called with MiXCR into one record per CDR3 protein. The sample consists of 130,000 or so distinct CDR3 sequences, 55% to 75% of them appearing once. This CDR3 has 15 amino acids. V gave up 2 bases and J gave up 13 bases, with 24 bases separating them. The template was RNA from unsorted bulk tissue. The V gene is TRBV12-3 or TRBV12-4, the J gene TRBJ2-7; no definite D call. Sequenced input: lung tumor tissue. The receptor comes from a man aged 25 to 40 with non-small cell lung cancer. The DNA of the CDR3 is TGTGCCAGCAGTTTAAGGGATAGATTCTCCTACGAGTATTACTTC. This encodes CASSLRDRFSYEYYF.